The T cell receptor (beta chain) under discussion was sequenced for a study of blood T cell repertoires in COVID-19 (dated by TCRdb to the early 2020s). Background for the entire study: Collaborator samples came from the United States, Italy and Spain and covered acute and convalescent phases of COVID-19. The material from the prospective study consisted of cDNA or gDNA derived from T cells, B-cell-depleted T cells, or PBMCs. The dataset comprised deeply sampled blood TCRbeta repertoires from subjects exposed to, actively infected with, or recovered from COVID-19. A freely available public database, intended as a resource for researchers studying the immune response to SARS-CoV-2, is where the repertoires were released. The samples were drawn from the first 160 participants of the ongoing ImmuneRACE study and from 950 to 1,500 subjects provided by 6 global collaborators. Sample metadata almost always included a de-identified subject ID, COVID-19 status, age in years and sex. Where HLA class I and class II types were available, the types were taken from metadata supplied by the sample provider, not from assay-based typing. Broader findings and caveats from the paper: The amount of clinical and demographic metadata varied by source and participant and was provided uncurated.

Each collaborating institution followed its own protocols to collect whole blood in K2EDTA tubes. For TCRbeta analysis, collaborators shipped samples as frozen whole blood, isolated PBMCs, or DNA extracted from either of those sample types. Concerning this clone: No antigen is known for it. Per-nucleotide qualities are absent, and no much larger clonotype sits a single base away.

Trimming accounts for 2 bases at V and 0 bases at J, while the number of junction bases matched to no gene is 2. From cysteine to phenylalanine, the CDR3 is 15 amino acids long. Only the CDR3 part of the read is kept: 45 bases, read in frame from the first base. CDR1 and CDR2 (SGHRS, YFSETQ) derive from the germline V gene. The immunoSEQ Assay, a bias-controlled multiplex PCR, was used to amplify TCRbeta CDR3 regions from genomic DNA. Turning to the authors' computational methods: The number of nucleated cells in each sample was estimated from the amplification of reference gene primers within the assay. To quantify the absolute abundance of each unique TCRbeta CDR3 rearrangement, sequence reads were collapsed and filtered. For each sample, productive Simpson clonality was calculated as the square root of Simpson's diversity index across productive rearrangements. In its TCRdb copy, this immuneACCESS table keeps in-frame sequences only and misses some clones. Where compared with another copy, unresolved V genes explain less than half of these, and the others have no known cause. D and trimming were read from the DNA, whereas the V and J calls and clone size are those reported in that table. Here the sample has a few hundred thousand clones; around four fifths occur a single time. Approximately 18% of the sample goes to the ten largest clones.

This TCR was sampled from a woman of 80 years or more with active or convalescent COVID-19. The sequence joins TRBV5-1 to TRBJ2-3; 8 bases in the junction line up with TRBD2. Sequenced: peripheral blood. For the CDR3, the sequence is CASSLSSGSTDTQYF. The bases read TGCGCCAGCAGCTTATCTAGCGGGAGCACAGATACGCAGTATTTT. Extended through the reference TRBV5-1 and TRBJ2-3 proteins, this CDR3 yields the full variable domain: KAGVTQTPRYLIKTRGQQVTLSCSPISGHRSVSWYQQTPGQGLQFLFEYFSETQRNKGNFPGRFSGRQFSNSRSEMNVSTLELGDSALYLCASSLSSGSTDTQYFGPGTRLTVL.